This T cell receptor (beta chain) was profiled in a study of blood T cell repertoires in COVID-19. Across the whole study: From T cells, B-cell-depleted T cells, or PBMCs came the material, which was cDNA or gDNA.

Using immunoSEQ multiplex PCR, the repertoire was profiled, and TCRdb retains in-frame clones only, with some absent. The sample shows about 310,000 clones, approximately 81% of them seen only once. This CDR3 spans 15 amino acids. Trimming removed 6 bases from V and 4 bases from J, with 18 bases in between. CDR1 is MGHDK and CDR2 is SYGVNS in the germline V gene. The chain links TRBV25-1 to TRBJ1-2, with D uncertain. This TCR was sampled from a woman aged 25 to 39 who had been exposed to COVID-19. Sample: PBMCs or T cells enriched from blood (not recorded which). The CDR3 nucleotides are TGTGCCAGCAGGGGAGACGGGAGCTCTGTCTATGGCTACACCTTC. Translated: CASRGDGSSVYGYTF.